The next 21 T cell receptor beta chains were all read from a single sample in a study of blood T cells in healthy people across ages. The use of a sample-barcoded 5' primer and a J-beta primer mix characterized a second PCR of 7 to 11 cycles. TCRdb re-called the 5' RACE reads with MiXCR, one entry per CDR3 protein. The repertoire holds about 730,000 distinct CDR3 sequences, with roughly 47% as singletons. Input material: blood. The source of these receptors is an older woman in good health.

This clonotype was counted ten times or more. The genes are TRBV5-1 and TRBJ2-1; D perhaps matches TRBD1 (6 bases). V was clipped by 4 bases and J by 0 bases, with 14 bases between them. The CDR3 has 16 residues. In germline, CDR1 is SGHRS, CDR2 YFSETQ. The DNA of the CDR3 is TGCGCCAGCAGCAAACAGGGATCTTTCTCCTACAATGAGCAGTTCTTC. Protein product: CASSKQGSFSYNEQFF.

V and J are TRBV6-1 and TRBJ1-2; D may be TRBD1 (6 bases). Per germline, CDR1 MNHNS and CDR2 SASEGT. This CDR3 is 14 amino acids long. The ends were cut back, 6 bases at V and 1 base at J, with 12 bases in the middle. The CDR3: CASRRDRLNYGYTF. CDR3 in DNA: TGTGCCAGCAGACGCGACAGGCTTAACTATGGCTACACCTTC.

The CDR3 protein is CASSRDLIDNYGYTF. In DNA form, the CDR3 reads TGTGCCAGCAGCCGTGACTTAATCGATAACTATGGCTACACCTTC. The chain employs TRBV7-9 and TRBJ1-2, with D unresolved. The germline CDR1 and CDR2 sequences are SEHNR and FQNEAQ (reference sequence). This CDR3 has 15 amino acids. With 5 bases removed from V and 1 base from J, the gap between germline ends came to 14 bases.

This clonotype has only a few counts. V gene TRBV9 combines with J gene TRBJ2-3, with D unclear. CDR3 size: 13 residues. CDR1 and CDR2 (germline): SGDLS, YYNGEE. Trimming removed 4 bases from V and 5 bases from J, with 11 bases in between. The CDR3 DNA follows: TGTGCCAGCAGCCCGCGGCCCCGAGATACGCAGTATTTT. Its protein product is CASSPRPRDTQYF.

A few counts support this clonotype. The chain is built from TRBV5-1 and TRBJ2-2; TRBD1 might be the D (6 bases). V gave up 3 bases and J gave up 6 bases, with 9 bases separating them. Germline CDR1 reads SGHRS; CDR2 reads YFSETQ. The CDR3 length is 13 residues. CDR3 in DNA: TGCGCCAGCAGCTCACAGGGTTCCGGGGAGCTGTTTTTT. Protein: CASSSQGSGELFF.

Only a few counts were recorded for this clonotype. The junction and the germline gene differ at one end; a read error may be behind it. The chain carries TRBV19 and TRBJ2-7; D is ambiguous. CDR1 is LNHDA and CDR2 is SQIVND in the germline V gene (reference sequence). This CDR3 comprises 14 residues. The CDR3 here is CAGSITVVSDEQYF. The CDR3 bases are TGTGCCGGTAGTATAACCGTTGTGAGCGACGAGCAGTACTTC.

V is TRBV5-1 and J is TRBJ1-4; 9 bases are shared with TRBD1. The CDR3 runs to 16 residues. Per the germline V gene, CDR1 is SGHRS and CDR2 is YFSETQ. The V segment lost 4 bases and the J segment 7 bases; nucleotides outside the gene matches: 11. The CDR3 DNA reads as TGCGCCAGCAGCCCTTCTGGGACAGGGTCTAGTGAAAAACTGTTTTTT. The encoded protein is CASSPSGTGSSEKLFF.

The genes are TRBV2 and TRBJ2-5; D is unclear. Between the trimmed V and J ends, which lost 4 bases and 5 bases, there was a span of 8 bases. The CDR3 totals 12 residues. The germline gives CDR1 SNHLY, CDR2 FYNNEI. CDR3 sequence (DNA): TGTGCCAGCAGTGCCCCCCTGGAGACCCAGTACTTC. It is translated as CASSAPLETQYF.

This rearrangement joins TRBV5-6 to TRBJ2-7; no clear D gene. The V and J ends lost 5 bases and 7 bases respectively, with 10 bases between them. Germline CDR1 SGHDT, CDR2 YYEEEE. This CDR3 is 11 amino acids long. The CDR3 bases are TGTGCCAGCAGTCTTGCCTTGGAGCAGTACTTC. Translation: CASSLALEQYF.

The V gene is TRBV11-2, the J gene TRBJ2-3; 7 bases are shared with TRBD1. Looked up from germline, CDR1 is SGHAT and CDR2 is FQNNGV. J gave up 5 bases and V 0 bases, and 8 bases lay outside the gene matches. This CDR3 spans 16 amino acids. The CDR3 here is CASSLDRWTGQDTQYF. Here the CDR3 DNA reads TGTGCCAGCAGCTTAGACCGATGGACAGGTCAAGATACGCAGTATTTT.

This chain connects TRBV6-1 to TRBJ1-4, with D hard to call. CDR1 and CDR2 from the germline V gene are MNHNS and SASEGT. The CDR3 spans 12 residues. V lost 4 bases and J 7 bases, leaving 7 bases between the germline ends. Here the CDR3 DNA reads TGTGCCAGCAGTGTGGTGGCTGAAAAACTGTTTTTT. Amino acids: CASSVVAEKLFF.

This clonotype was counted between two and nine times. The rearrangement joins TRBV20-1 to TRBJ1-1, with a tentative D call TRBD1 (6 bases). CDR3 length equals 16 residues. Germline loops: CDR1 DFQATT, CDR2 SNEGSKA (reference sequence). Trimming cost V 0 bases and J 0 bases, with 14 bases left between them. This chain's CDR3 is CSARDGRRGMNTEAFF. Here the CDR3 DNA reads TGCAGTGCTAGAGATGGAAGGAGGGGGATGAACACTGAAGCTTTCTTT.

The chain recombines TRBV2 with TRBJ2-7, with a possible D match to TRBD1 (6 bases). Germline CDR1 reads SNHLY; CDR2 reads FYNNEI. The germline V and J ends were trimmed by 7 bases and 0 bases, with 13 bases remaining between them. This CDR3 contains 14 residues. The CDR3 bases are TGTGCCAGCAAGGACGACAGGAACTCCTACGAGCAGTACTTC. Translated, it gives CASKDDRNSYEQYF.

The chain carries TRBV7-6 and TRBJ1-4; D uncertain. The V end lost 5 bases, the J end lost 3 bases, and 7 bases lay between the germline ends. This CDR3 is 13 amino acids long. Germline CDR1 is SGHVS and CDR2 is FNYEAQ. Here the CDR3 reads CASSLGANEKLFF. The CDR3 DNA sequence: TGTGCCAGCAGCCTCGGAGCTAATGAAAAACTGTTTTTT. The whole variable domain, remainder taken from reference TRBV7-6 and TRBJ1-4, is GAGVSQSPRYKVTKRGQDVALRCDPISGHVSLYWYRQALGQGPEFLTYFNYEAQQDKSGLPNDRFSAERPEGSISTLTIQRTEQRDSAMYRCASSLGANEKLFFGSGTQLSVL.

The CDR3 DNA sequence: TGTGCCAGCAGCCAAGATGTGGTAGCGGACCTGAACAATGAGCAGTTCTTC. This gives the protein CASSQDVVADLNNEQFF. The V call is TRBV14, the J call TRBJ2-1, with a weak D call TRBD2 (6 bases). Germline CDR1 and CDR2: SGHDN and FVKESK. V was trimmed by 0 bases and J by 5 bases, leaving 17 bases between them. This CDR3 is built from 17 residues.

The V gene is TRBV5-5, the J gene TRBJ2-7; TRBD1 might be the D (5 bases). The V end was cut by 0 bases, the J end by 2 bases, with 9 bases between. This CDR3 has 14 amino acids. In germline, CDR1 is SGHKS, CDR2 YYEKEE (reference sequence). CDR3 amino acids: CASSLEYRTYEQYF. DNA of the CDR3: TGTGCCAGCAGCTTGGAGTACAGGACCTACGAGCAGTACTTC.

The genes are TRBV6-4 and TRBJ2-7; D is undetermined. This CDR3 is 14 amino acids long. CDR1 and CDR2 (germline): MRHNA, SNTAGT. V lost 8 bases and J lost 7, with 21 bases in between. The chain's CDR3 is CASRLEVLSNEQYF. CDR3 nucleotide sequence: TGTGCCAGCCGTTTAGAGGTATTAAGCAATGAGCAGTACTTC.

The V and J genes are TRBV29-1 and TRBJ2-7; TRBD1 matches 7 bases. This CDR3 has 15 residues. Germline-derived CDR1 and CDR2 are SQVTM and ANQGSEA. The V segment lost 2 bases and the J segment 7 bases; nucleotides outside the gene matches: 14. The CDR3 region is CSVEPTGDAYNEQYF. CDR3 nucleotides: TGCAGCGTTGAACCAACAGGGGATGCCTACAATGAGCAGTACTTC.

J is TRBJ2-3 and V is TRBV7-3, with TRBD1 matching over 8 bases. Trimming cost V 5 bases and J 2 bases; bases outside gene matches: 6. CDR3 length: 15 residues. CDR1 and CDR2 (germline): SGHTA, FQGTGA. In nucleotides, the CDR3 is TGTGCCAGCAGCGCCCGACAGGGGTACACAGATACGCAGTATTTT. It is translated as CASSARQGYTDTQYF.

This chain uses TRBV3-1 with TRBJ2-7; D gene unclear. Germline-derived CDR1 and CDR2 are LGHDT and YNNKEL (reference sequence). CDR3 length: 12 amino acids. V gave up 4 bases and J gave up 12 bases, with 16 bases separating them. CDR3 protein: CASSRGGRVLYF. The CDR3 DNA is TGTGCCAGCAGCCGAGGCGGACGAGTTTTGTACTTC.

At least ten counts were recorded for this clonotype. This chain connects TRBV3-1 to TRBJ2-5, with 7 bases identical to TRBD2. This CDR3 has 15 amino acids. From germline, CDR1 is LGHDT and CDR2 YNNKEL (reference sequence). Germline trimming cut 6 bases from V and 1 base from J; bases unmatched to any gene: 8. CDR3 coding DNA: TGTGCCAGCAGACCGAGCGGGGCGATCCAAGAGACCCAGTACTTC. Translation gives CASRPSGAIQETQYF.